These 28 T cell receptor beta chains were all obtained from the same sample, sequenced in a study of PD-1 blockade in classical Hodgkin lymphoma. TCRdb's copy holds only in-frame clones and misses some; the assay was immunoSEQ multiplex PCR. The sample shows tens of thousands of clones, about 93% of them seen only once. Specified time point: newly diagnosed, previously untreated cHL patient sample. The sequenced material came from peripheral blood mononuclear cells (PBMCs). The receptors were gathered from a human donor with classical Hodgkin lymphoma.

The genes are TRBV28 and TRBJ2-7; TRBD2 aligns across 10 bases. This CDR3 spans 15 amino acids. V dropped 8 bases and J dropped 7; count of bases not matched to a gene: 14. The germline V gene encodes CDR1 MDHEN and CDR2 SYDVKM. In nucleotides, the CDR3 is TGTGCCAGCCAGCTCGTTCTAGCGGGAGTGGGGGAGCAGTACTTC. This encodes CASQLVLAGVGEQYF.

The CDR3 bases are TGTGCCAGCAGCTTGGAGCGGGGGCACGGCTACACCTTC. Translated: CASSLERGHGYTF. The V and J genes are TRBV5-4 and TRBJ1-2, with D maybe TRBD1 (6 bases). CDR3 length: 13 residues. Germline V gene sequence: CDR1 SGHNT, CDR2 YYREEE (reference sequence). The V end was cut by 0 bases, the J end by 8 bases, with 11 bases between.

J is TRBJ2-7 and V is TRBV5-1; D unclear. From germline, CDR1 is SGHRS and CDR2 YFSETQ. V lost 0 bases to trimming and J lost 3 bases, with 13 bases between them. The CDR3 extends over 15 amino acids. CDR3: CASSLAYGPVYEQYF. CDR3 nucleotides: TGCGCCAGCAGCTTGGCCTATGGACCGGTCTACGAGCAGTACTTC.

The chain recombines TRBV5-4 with TRBJ2-1; D gene ambiguous. Germline V gene data show CDR1 as SGHNT and CDR2 as YYREEE (reference sequence). With 4 bases removed from V and 6 bases from J, the gap between germline ends came to 20 bases. The length of the CDR3 is 16 residues. The CDR3 region has the DNA TGTGCCAGCAGCGAAAAACTTATTACTCCTGGCAATGAGCAGTTCTTC. Translating it yields CASSEKLITPGNEQFF.

V usage is TRBV2 and J usage is TRBJ2-7; 8 nucleotides agree with TRBD1. This CDR3 has 15 amino acids. V was clipped by 5 bases and J by 3 bases; unmatched bases: 9. Germline V gene sequence: CDR1 SNHLY, CDR2 FYNNEI. The CDR3 spells CASSHDRGVSYEQYF. The DNA of the CDR3 is TGTGCCAGCAGTCATGACAGGGGAGTTAGCTACGAGCAGTACTTC.

The chain uses TRBV11-2 and TRBJ1-3; D ambiguous. Per germline, CDR1 SGHAT and CDR2 FQNNGV. The V gene lost 6 bases and the J gene lost 0 bases, with 18 bases spanning the gap. CDR3 size: 17 residues. CDR3 sequence reads: CASREWGTLLSGNTIYF. CDR3 bases: TGTGCCAGCAGAGAATGGGGTACACTACTCTCTGGAAACACCATATATTTT.

This rearrangement joins TRBV5-6 to TRBJ1-3; D is perhaps TRBD1 (5 bases). Germline lookup yields CDR1 SGHDT and CDR2 YYEEEE. V lost 4 bases, J lost 0 bases, and 11 bases lay in between. The CDR3 contains 15 residues. CDR3 sequence: CASSHLGVSGNTIYF. In DNA, the CDR3 is TGTGCCAGCAGCCATTTGGGGGTCTCTGGAAACACCATATATTTT.

This clone came up once. This sequence joins TRBV15 and TRBJ2-3; TRBD2 might be the D (5 bases). Trimming removed 4 bases from V and 1 base from J, with 15 bases in between. CDR1 is LNHNV and CDR2 is YYDKDF in the germline V gene (reference sequence). The CDR3 contains 16 residues. The CDR3 DNA reads TGTGCCACCAGCACCCTGTCGAGGGCCGGCACAGATACGCAGTATTTT. It translates to CATSTLSRAGTDTQYF.

As for this clone: Different DNA sequences within this sample yield the same CDR3. The genes are TRBV11-2 and TRBJ2-7; 11 nucleotides line up with TRBD1. CDR3 size: 14 residues. Germline-derived CDR1 and CDR2 are SGHAT and FQNNGV. After removal of 4 bases from V and 3 bases from J, the junction contained 2 bases not matched to a gene. CDR3 loop: CASSWDRGGYEQYF. The CDR3 nucleotides read TGTGCCAGCAGCTGGGACAGGGGGGGCTACGAGCAGTACTTC.

The CDR3 bases are TGTGCCAGCAGCTCACGGGGGGGAGATACGCAGTATTTT. This sequence encodes CASSSRGGDTQYF. V gene TRBV7-7 combines with J gene TRBJ2-3; 8 bases agree with TRBD2. J lost 5 bases, V lost 4 bases, and 2 bases had no gene match. CDR1 is SSHAT, CDR2 FNYEAQ, per germline (reference sequence). The CDR3 extends over 13 amino acids.

The rearrangement links TRBV5-8 to TRBJ1-5, with D perhaps TRBD1 (5 bases). Germline lookup yields CDR1 SGHTS and CDR2 YDEGEE. Deletions cut 4 bases from V and 0 bases from J, with 8 bases between. This CDR3 comprises 14 residues. The CDR3 region has the DNA TGTGCCAGCAGCGTCCAGGGTAGCAATCAGCCCCAGCATTTT. This codes for CASSVQGSNQPQHF.

This rearrangement joins TRBV19 to TRBJ1-3; D is uncertain. V lost 3 bases and J lost 4, with 13 bases in between. Germline values: CDR1 LNHDA, CDR2 SQIVND (reference sequence). The CDR3 covers 15 residues. As DNA, the CDR3 is TGTGCCAGTAGTATGGAGGGTTTAACAGGAAACACCATATATTTT. Its protein product is CASSMEGLTGNTIYF. The full variable domain, rest sourced from reference TRBV19 and TRBJ1-3, is DGGITQSPKYLFRKEGQNVTLSCEQNLNHDAMYWYRQDPGQGLRLIYYSQIVNDFQKGDIAEGYSVSREKKESFPLTVTSAQKNPTAFYLCASSMEGLTGNTIYFGEGSWLTVV.

The chain carries TRBV6-6 and TRBJ1-3; unclear D gene. This CDR3 has 15 amino acids. Trimming cost V 5 bases and J 2 bases, with 13 bases left between them. Per germline, CDR1 MNHNY and CDR2 SVGAGI (reference sequence). The CDR3 sequence is CASSPHAGAGNTIYF. The DNA of the CDR3 is TGTGCCAGCAGTCCACACGCAGGAGCTGGAAACACCATATATTTT.

The V call is TRBV4-1, the J call TRBJ1-4; weak D call: TRBD1 (6 bases). Looked up from germline, CDR1 is MGHRA and CDR2 is YSYEKL. The CDR3 covers 14 residues. Trimming pared 2 bases from V and 8 bases from J, leaving 12 bases between. CDR3 loop: CASSQNRVYEKLFF. DNA for the CDR3: TGCGCCAGCAGCCAAAACAGGGTCTACGAAAAACTGTTTTTT.

The chain uses TRBV6-5 and TRBJ2-6, with 9 bases aligning to TRBD1. Germline V CDR1 and CDR2: MNHEY, SVGAGI. The CDR3 extends over 16 amino acids. Trimming removed 3 bases from V and 3 bases from J; junction bases left unmatched: 3. CDR3 coding DNA: TGTGCCAGCAGTTATGGGACAGGGAATGGGGCCAACGTCCTGACTTTC. It is translated as CASSYGTGNGANVLTF.

CDR3 sequence reads: CASRDPTYEQYF. CDR3 bases: TGTGCCAGCAGAGATCCAACCTACGAGCAGTACTTC. The chain carries TRBV6-1 and TRBJ2-7; D not resolved. CDR1 and CDR2 from the germline V gene are MNHNS and SASEGT. V lost 6 bases to trimming and J lost 2 bases, with 8 bases between them. The CDR3 is made up of 12 amino acids.

The V and J genes are TRBV2 and TRBJ1-1; maybe TRBD1 (5 bases). CDR1 and CDR2 from the germline V gene are SNHLY and FYNNEI. Deletions cut 4 bases from V and 1 base from J, with 7 bases between. The CDR3 has 13 residues. The CDR3 region is CASSVQGNTEAFF. The CDR3 coding sequence is TGTGCCAGCAGTGTTCAGGGGAACACTGAAGCTTTCTTT.

The rearrangement joins TRBV27 to TRBJ1-1, with TRBD1 identical over 7 bases. CDR1 and CDR2 from the germline V gene are MNHEY and SMNVEV (reference sequence). After removal of 6 bases from V and 5 bases from J, the junction contained 6 bases not matched to a gene. The CDR3 is 13 residues long. CDR3 coding DNA: TGTGCCAGCAGAGTCACAGGGGTGACTGAAGCTTTCTTT. Translated: CASRVTGVTEAFF.

A note on this clone: The junction departs from the called germline gene at one end, perhaps through a read error. As DNA, the CDR3 is TGTGCCAGCAACTTACAGGGATGGTCCTACGAGCAGTACTTC. This encodes CASNLQGWSYEQYF. The chain carries TRBV7-2 and TRBJ2-7; tentatively, D is TRBD1 (6 bases). Germline-derived CDR1 and CDR2 are SGHTA and FQGNSA. The length of the CDR3 is 14 residues.

The V and J genes are TRBV2 and TRBJ1-6; D possibly corresponds to TRBD1 (5 bases). The CDR3 is 12 amino acids. V was cut by 2 bases and J by 12 bases, with 8 bases left in between. Germline lookup yields CDR1 SNHLY and CDR2 FYNNEI. As DNA, the CDR3 is TGTGCCAGCAGTGAAACAAGGGGACCCCTCCACTTT. Amino acids: CASSETRGPLHF.

The chain joins TRBV12-5 to TRBJ1-1, with D hard to call. Per germline, CDR1 LGHNT and CDR2 FRNRAP. Trimming stripped 1 base from V and 2 bases from J, with 5 bases between. The CDR3 spans 13 residues. The DNA for the CDR3 is TGTGCTAGTGGTTTGGGACGAAACACTGAAGCTTTCTTT. This codes for CASGLGRNTEAFF. Using reference TRBV12-5 and TRBJ1-1 for the parts outside the CDR3, the full variable domain is DARVTQTPRHKVTEMGQEVTMRCQPILGHNTVFWYRQTMMQGLELLAYFRNRAPLDDSGMPKDRFSAEMPDATLATLKIQPSEPRDSAVYFCASGLGRNTEAFFGQGTRLTVV.

The J gene is TRBJ2-7, the V gene TRBV10-1, with 8 bases fitting TRBD2. Germline V gives CDR1 WNHNN, CDR2 SYGVQD (reference sequence). The CDR3 totals 12 residues. After removal of 7 bases from V and 6 bases from J, the junction contained 5 bases not matched to a gene. In nucleotides, the CDR3 is TGCGCCAGCATGGGCCGGGGGGGCGAGCAGTACTTC. It translates to CASMGRGGEQYF.

The CDR3 region has the DNA TGTGCCAGTAGTATATTCCGGGGGGGTAATCAGCCCCAGCATTTT. Amino acid sequence: CASSIFRGGNQPQHF. V gene TRBV19 combines with J gene TRBJ1-5, with a weak D call TRBD1 (5 bases). Trimming took 2 bases from V and 4 from J, leaving 12 bases between them. Per the germline V gene, CDR1 is LNHDA and CDR2 is SQIVND (reference sequence). The CDR3 is 15 residues long.

The chain's CDR3 is CASSPQRGGPDTQYF. The CDR3 DNA is TGTGCCAGCAGCCCCCAACGGGGGGGACCAGATACGCAGTATTTT. This chain connects TRBV9 to TRBJ2-3; 8 positions agree with TRBD2. CDR1 is SGDLS and CDR2 is YYNGEE in the germline V gene. J was trimmed by 4 bases and V by 4 bases; bases with no gene match: 8. The CDR3 runs to 15 residues.

The chain combines TRBV6-7 with TRBJ2-1, with 9 nucleotides matching TRBD2. TRBV6-7 is given ORF status, its function remaining uncertain. Trimming cost V 6 bases and J 1 base; bases outside gene matches: 4. The CDR3 is made up of 15 amino acids. The CDR3 region is CASRAGGDSYNEQFF. The CDR3 DNA follows: TGTGCCAGCAGAGCGGGAGGCGATTCCTACAATGAGCAGTTCTTC.

The chain recombines TRBV4-1 with TRBJ2-1; TRBD1 might be the D (5 bases). With 0 bases removed from V and 12 bases from J, the gap between germline ends came to 18 bases. The CDR3 runs to 15 residues. From germline, CDR1 is MGHRA and CDR2 YSYEKL. The DNA for the CDR3 is TGCGCCAGCAGCCAAGAGGGGTTACCTTTTACAGGGCAGTTCTTC. Its protein is CASSQEGLPFTGQFF.

The chain employs TRBV5-4 and TRBJ2-5, with D perhaps TRBD1 (6 bases). The V end lost 3 bases, the J end lost 5 bases, and 17 bases lay between the germline ends. Looked up from germline, CDR1 is SGHNT and CDR2 is YYREEE (reference sequence). The CDR3 is made up of 15 amino acids. In nucleotides, the CDR3 is TGTGCCAGCAGCTCACCAATGGGGGCTCGGGAGACCCAGTACTTC. It codes for CASSSPMGARETQYF.

The chain uses TRBV28 and TRBJ1-5; tentative D call: TRBD1 (6 bases). There are 14 residues in the CDR3. Between the trimmed V and J ends, which lost 6 bases and 0 bases, there was a span of 9 bases. Germline-derived CDR1 and CDR2 are MDHEN and SYDVKM. CDR3 residues: CASSGQLSNQPQHF. The DNA of the CDR3 is TGTGCCAGCAGCGGACAGCTTAGCAATCAGCCCCAGCATTTT.